Reported below is one T cell receptor beta chain. Its matching antigen is unknown. The germline gives CDR1 SGDLS, CDR2 YYNGEE. J was trimmed by 4 bases and V by 4 bases; bases with no gene match: 8. This CDR3 spans 14 amino acids. This specimen belongs to a study of T cell repertoires in cytomegalovirus infection. Study in general: Carrying CMV and the relevant HLA type showed in public TCR beta signatures.

TCRdb reprocessed the reads with MiXCR, giving one entry per CDR3 protein. The sample has fewer than 350,000 distinct CDR3 sequences; more than 9% are singletons. Broader study findings: The study identified carriers of CMV plus the relevant HLA from cumulative public TCR beta family frequency. The ex vivo response showed dominance by HLA-C-restricted CMV-specific TCR beta clonotypes.

This receptor was obtained from a human donor in good health (CMV status not recorded). Some clones in this sample may be carry-over from other donors' samples. The rearrangement joins TRBV9 to TRBJ2-7, with 7 bases identical to TRBD1. The sample was PBMCs. In DNA form, the CDR3 reads TGTGCCAGCAGCCCCCGGGACAGAATGTACGAGCAGTACTTC. It encodes CASSPRDRMYEQYF.